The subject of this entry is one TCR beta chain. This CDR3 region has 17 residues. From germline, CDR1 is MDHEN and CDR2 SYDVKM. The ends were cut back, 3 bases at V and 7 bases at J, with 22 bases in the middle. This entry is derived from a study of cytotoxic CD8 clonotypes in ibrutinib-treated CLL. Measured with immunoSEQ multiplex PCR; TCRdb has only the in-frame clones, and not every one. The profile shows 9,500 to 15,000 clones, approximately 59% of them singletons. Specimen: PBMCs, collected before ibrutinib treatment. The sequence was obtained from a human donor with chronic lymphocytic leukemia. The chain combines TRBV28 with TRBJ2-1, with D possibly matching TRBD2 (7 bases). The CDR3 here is CASSLRTLGRGPNEQFF. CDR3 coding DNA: TGTGCCAGCAGTTTGAGGACCCTGGGGCGGGGGCCAAATGAGCAGTTCTTC.